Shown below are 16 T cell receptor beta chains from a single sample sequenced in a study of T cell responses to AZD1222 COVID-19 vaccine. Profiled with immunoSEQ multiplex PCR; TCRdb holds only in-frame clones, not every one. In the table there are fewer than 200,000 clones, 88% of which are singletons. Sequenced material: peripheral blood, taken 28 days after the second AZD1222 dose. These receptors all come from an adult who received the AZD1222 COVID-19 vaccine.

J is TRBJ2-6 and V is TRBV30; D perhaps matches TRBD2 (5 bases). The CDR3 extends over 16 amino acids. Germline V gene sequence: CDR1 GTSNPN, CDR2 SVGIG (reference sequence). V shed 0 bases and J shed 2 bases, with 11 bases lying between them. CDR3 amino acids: CAWSVIGVAGANVLTF. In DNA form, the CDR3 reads TGTGCCTGGAGTGTAATCGGGGTAGCTGGGGCCAACGTCCTGACTTTC.

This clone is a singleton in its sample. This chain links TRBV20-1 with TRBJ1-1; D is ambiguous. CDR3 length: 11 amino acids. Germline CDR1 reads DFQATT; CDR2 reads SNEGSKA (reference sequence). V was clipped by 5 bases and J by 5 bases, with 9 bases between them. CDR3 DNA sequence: TGCAGTGCTGGGAGAAGTACTGAAGCTTTCTTT. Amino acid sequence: CSAGRSTEAFF.

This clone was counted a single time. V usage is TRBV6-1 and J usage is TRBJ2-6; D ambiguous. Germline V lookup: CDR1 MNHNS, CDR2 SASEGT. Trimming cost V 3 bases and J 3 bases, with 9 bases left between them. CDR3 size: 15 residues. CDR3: CASSETAHGANVLTF. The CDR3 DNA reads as TGTGCCAGCAGTGAGACGGCGCATGGGGCCAACGTCCTGACTTTC.

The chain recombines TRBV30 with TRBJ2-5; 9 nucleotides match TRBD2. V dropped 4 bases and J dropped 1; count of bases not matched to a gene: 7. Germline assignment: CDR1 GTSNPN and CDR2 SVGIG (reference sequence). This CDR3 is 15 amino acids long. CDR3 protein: CAWTSGEESQETQYF. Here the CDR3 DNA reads TGTGCCTGGACTAGCGGGGAGGAGTCCCAAGAGACCCAGTACTTC.

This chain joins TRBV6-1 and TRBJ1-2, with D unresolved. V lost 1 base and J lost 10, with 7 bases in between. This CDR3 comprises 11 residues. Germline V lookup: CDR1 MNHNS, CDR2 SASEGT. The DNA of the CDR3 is TGTGCCAGCAGTGAAGTCTGGCCCTACACCTTC. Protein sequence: CASSEVWPYTF.

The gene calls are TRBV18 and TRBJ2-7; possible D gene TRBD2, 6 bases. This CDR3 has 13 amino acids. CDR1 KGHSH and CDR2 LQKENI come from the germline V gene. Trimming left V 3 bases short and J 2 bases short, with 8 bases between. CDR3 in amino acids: CASSPRDAYEQYF. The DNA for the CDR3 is TGTGCCAGCTCACCGCGGGACGCCTACGAGCAGTACTTC.

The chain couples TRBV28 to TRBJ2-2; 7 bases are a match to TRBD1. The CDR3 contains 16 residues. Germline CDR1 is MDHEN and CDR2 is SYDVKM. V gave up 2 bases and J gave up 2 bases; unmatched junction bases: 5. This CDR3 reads CASSLPGQPNTGELFF. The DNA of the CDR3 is TGTGCCAGCAGTTTACCGGGACAGCCTAACACCGGGGAGCTGTTTTTT.

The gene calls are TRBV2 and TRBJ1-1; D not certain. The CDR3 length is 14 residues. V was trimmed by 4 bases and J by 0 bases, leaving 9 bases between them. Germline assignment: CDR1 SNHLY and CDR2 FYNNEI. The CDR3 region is CASSVKFMNTEAFF. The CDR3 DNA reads TGTGCCAGCAGTGTGAAATTTATGAACACTGAAGCTTTCTTT.

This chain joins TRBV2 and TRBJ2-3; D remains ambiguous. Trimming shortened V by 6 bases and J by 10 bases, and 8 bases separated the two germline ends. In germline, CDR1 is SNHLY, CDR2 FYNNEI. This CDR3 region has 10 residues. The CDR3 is CASRAHSQYF. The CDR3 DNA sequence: TGTGCCAGCAGGGCCCACTCGCAGTATTTT.

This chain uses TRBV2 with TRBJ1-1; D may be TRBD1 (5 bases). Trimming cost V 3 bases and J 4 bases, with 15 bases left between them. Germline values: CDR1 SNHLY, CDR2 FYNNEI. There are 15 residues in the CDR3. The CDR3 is CASSEQGHLGTEAFF. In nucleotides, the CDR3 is TGTGCCAGCAGTGAGCAGGGTCACTTGGGCACTGAAGCTTTCTTT. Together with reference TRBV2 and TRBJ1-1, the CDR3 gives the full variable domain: EPEVTQTPSHQVTQMGQEVILRCVPISNHLYFYWYRQILGQKVEFLVSFYNNEISEKSEIFDDQFSVERPDGSNFTLKIRSTKLEDSAMYFCASSEQGHLGTEAFFGQGTRLTVV.

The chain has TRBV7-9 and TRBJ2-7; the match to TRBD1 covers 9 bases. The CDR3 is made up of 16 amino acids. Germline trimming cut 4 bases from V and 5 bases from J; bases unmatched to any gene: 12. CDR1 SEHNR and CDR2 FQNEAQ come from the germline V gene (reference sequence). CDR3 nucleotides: TGTGCCAGCAGCTCGGAAGGAAAGGACAGGGGCGACGAGCAGTACTTC. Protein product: CASSSEGKDRGDEQYF. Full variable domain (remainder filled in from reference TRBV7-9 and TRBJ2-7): DTGVSQNPRHKITKRGQNVTFRCDPISEHNRLYWYRQTLGQGPEFLTYFQNEAQLEKSRLLSDRFSAERPKGSFSTLEIQRTEQGDSAMYLCASSSEGKDRGDEQYFGPGTRLTVT.

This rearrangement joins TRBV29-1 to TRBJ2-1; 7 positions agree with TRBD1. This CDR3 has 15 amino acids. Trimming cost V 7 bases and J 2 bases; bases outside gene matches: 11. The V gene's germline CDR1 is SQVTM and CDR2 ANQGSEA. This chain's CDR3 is CSGEGGQLPYNEQFF. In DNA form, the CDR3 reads TGCAGCGGAGAAGGGGGACAGCTACCCTACAATGAGCAGTTCTTC.

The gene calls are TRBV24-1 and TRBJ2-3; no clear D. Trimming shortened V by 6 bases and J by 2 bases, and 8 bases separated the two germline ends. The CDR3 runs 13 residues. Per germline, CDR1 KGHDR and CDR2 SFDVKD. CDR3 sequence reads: CATSTAFTDTQYF. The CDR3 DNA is TGTGCCACCAGTACAGCTTTCACAGATACGCAGTATTTT.

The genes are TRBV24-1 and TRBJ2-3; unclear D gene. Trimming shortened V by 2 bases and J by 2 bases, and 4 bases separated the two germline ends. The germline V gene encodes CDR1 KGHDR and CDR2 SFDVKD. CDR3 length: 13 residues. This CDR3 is CATSDSTTDTQYF. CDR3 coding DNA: TGTGCCACCAGTGATTCGACCACAGATACGCAGTATTTT.

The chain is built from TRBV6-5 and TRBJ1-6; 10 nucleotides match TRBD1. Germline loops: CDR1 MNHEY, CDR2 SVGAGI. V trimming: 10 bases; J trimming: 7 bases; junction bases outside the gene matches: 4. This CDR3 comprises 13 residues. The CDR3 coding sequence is TGTGCCACCAGGACAGGGGGGAATTCACCCCTCCACTTT. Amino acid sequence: CATRTGGNSPLHF.

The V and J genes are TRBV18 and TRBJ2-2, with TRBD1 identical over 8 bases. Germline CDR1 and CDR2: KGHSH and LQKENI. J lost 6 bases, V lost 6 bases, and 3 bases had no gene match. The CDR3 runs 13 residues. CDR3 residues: CASSGQDAGELFF. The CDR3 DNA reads TGTGCCAGCTCGGGACAGGATGCCGGGGAGCTGTTTTTT. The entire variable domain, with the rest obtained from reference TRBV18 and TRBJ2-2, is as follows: NAGVMQNPRHLVRRRGQEARLRCSPMKGHSHVYWYRQLPEEGLKFMVYLQKENIIDESGMPKERFSAEFPKEGPSILRIQQVVRGDSAAYFCASSGQDAGELFFGEGSRLTVL.